This is a list of T cell receptor beta chains from one sample in a study of T cell responses to AZD1222 COVID-19 vaccine. Assay used: immunoSEQ multiplex PCR; TCRdb lists only in-frame clones, some missing. The sample lists approximately 49,000 clones; roughly three quarters were seen once. The sample was peripheral blood, taken on day 0 of MenACWY control vaccination. The origin of the receptors is an adult in good health. The CDR3 runs from the conserved cysteine through the conserved F or W. Each record gives: clone size, J gene, D gene, V gene, CDR3 DNA, CDR3 protein. D genes are given only for firm matches. The size field is filled for only some rows; it gives once, few, many or a size class.

-,TRBJ1-5,-,TRBV28,TGTGCCAGCAGTCCCACCGGTACGGGGCAGCCCCAGCATTTT,CASSPTGTGQPQHF
-,TRBJ2-2,-,TRBV27,TGTGCCAGCAGTTTGGCCGGGTTAAGGGAGCTGTTTTTT,CASSLAGLRELFF
few,TRBJ1-2,-,TRBV6-5,TGTGCCAGCAGTCTGGAAGGAGGGTATGGCTACACCTTC,CASSLEGGYGYTF
-,TRBJ2-3,-,TRBV5-1,TGCGCCAGCAGCCTTGCGGGATTGACAGATACGCAGTATTTT,CASSLAGLTDTQYF
-,TRBJ2-2,-,TRBV19,TGTGCCACCCTCTCCCTAGCGAGGAACACCGGGGAGCTGTTTTTT,CATLSLARNTGELFF
-,TRBJ1-6,TRBD1,TRBV5-1,TGCGCCAGCAGCTCAAACGGACAGGGCTATAATTCACCCCTCCACTTT,CASSSNGQGYNSPLHF
-,TRBJ2-1,TRBD2,TRBV5-1,TGCGCCAGCAGCTCGGGACTAGCGGGAACCAATGAGCAGTTCTTC,CASSSGLAGTNEQFF
-,TRBJ2-3,-,TRBV9,TGTGCCAGCAGCCCAGGGGTTTTCCCAGATACGCAGTATTTT,CASSPGVFPDTQYF
-,TRBJ1-2,-,TRBV10-3,TGTGCCATCAGTGAGTCGATTAACCAGGGGCAGGGCTACACCTTC,CAISESINQGQGYTF
-,TRBJ2-3,-,TRBV5-1,TGCGCCAGCAGCTTGGGCGGCACAGATACGCAGTATTTT,CASSLGGTDTQYF
once,TRBJ1-2,-,TRBV5-4,TGTGCCAGCAGCTTGGCTCAGAGGGGTGGCTACACCTTC,CASSLAQRGGYTF
-,TRBJ2-7,TRBD1,TRBV5-5,TGTGCCAGCAGCCGGCAACCGGGACAGGGCGCCTACGAGCAGTACTTC,CASSRQPGQGAYEQYF
once,TRBJ2-5,TRBD1,TRBV5-1,TGCGCCAGCAGCATGGGACAGACGAAGACCCAGTACTTC,CASSMGQTKTQYF
-,TRBJ1-1,-,TRBV5-1,TGCGCCAGCAGCTTGGGAGGATCCAGGGTGAACACTGAAGCTTTCTTT,CASSLGGSRVNTEAFF
-,TRBJ1-2,TRBD1,TRBV13,TGTGCCAGCAGCTTAGGCCTGGGGACAGGCATCTATGGCTACACCTTC,CASSLGLGTGIYGYTF
-,TRBJ1-1,TRBD1,TRBV5-1,TGCGCCAGCAGCTTGGGCCCCGGACAGGGGGCCATGAGGGCTTTCTTT,CASSLGPGQGAMRAFF
-,TRBJ2-5,TRBD1,TRBV30,TGTGCCTGGAGTGTACAGGGGGGCCGCAGGGAGACCCAGTACTTC,CAWSVQGGRRETQYF
-,TRBJ1-1,-,TRBV28,TGTGCCAGCAGGCCCCCGGGACCCTTAAACACTGAAGCTTTCTTT,CASRPPGPLNTEAFF
-,TRBJ1-5,TRBD1,TRBV5-1,TGCGCCAGCAGCCTTCAGGGGGATCAGCCCCAGCATTTT,CASSLQGDQPQHF
-,TRBJ2-2,TRBD1,TRBV28,TGTGCCAGCAGTCCCAGTCCCGGGACAGGGAAAGCCGGGGAGCTGTTTTTT,CASSPSPGTGKAGELFF
-,TRBJ2-3,TRBD2,TRBV6-4,TGTGCCAGCAGTGAAACTAGCGAAGATACGCAGTATTTT,CASSETSEDTQYF
-,TRBJ1-1,-,TRBV5-6,TGTGCCAGCAGCTTGATTTCGGGATTTGCTGAAGCTTTCTTT,CASSLISGFAEAFF
-,TRBJ2-1,-,TRBV20-1,TGCAGTCCCGAAGGGGACAATGAGCAGTTCTTC,CSPEGDNEQFF
-,TRBJ1-2,-,TRBV4-1,TGCGCCAGCAGCCAAGAAGGCCTCCGGAATGGCTACACCTTC,CASSQEGLRNGYTF
-,TRBJ1-6,-,TRBV6-5,TGTGCCAGCAGTTACGGGGGCTTGGATTCACCCCTCCACTTT,CASSYGGLDSPLHF
-,TRBJ1-6,-,TRBV4-1,TGCGCCAGCAGCCCCCTATTTGGCATGTCACCATCACCCCTCCACTTT,CASSPLFGMSPSPLHF
few,TRBJ1-1,-,TRBV28,TGTGCCAGCAGTATCATCCAGGGAGGGGCTTTCTTT,CASSIIQGGAFF
-,TRBJ1-1,-,TRBV3-1/TRBV3-2,TGTGCCAGCAGTTTGGAGAACACTGAAGCTTTCTTT,CASSLENTEAFF
few,TRBJ1-2,-,TRBV27,TGTGCCAGCAGTTCCTCTCATTTTAACTATGGCTACACCTTC,CASSSSHFNYGYTF
once,TRBJ1-3,TRBD1,TRBV6-5,TGTGCCAGCAGTTTGGACAGGGTTGTTGGGGACACCATATATTTT,CASSLDRVVGDTIYF
-,TRBJ2-3,-,TRBV27,TGTGCCAGCATCCTAGGAGCGGATACGCAGTATTTT,CASILGADTQYF
-,TRBJ1-1,-,TRBV7-6,TGTGCCAGCAGCTTAGGAGGGACAATGAACACTGAAGCTTTCTTT,CASSLGGTMNTEAFF
-,TRBJ1-1,TRBD1,TRBV7-9,TGTGCCAGCAGCTTAGGCTCGATGAGGGGGCGGTCGGCTGAAGCTTTCTTT,CASSLGSMRGRSAEAFF
-,TRBJ1-2,-,TRBV3-1/TRBV3-2,TGTGCCAGCAGCCTTCGGAGGGAAAGACCCTATGGCTACACCTTC,CASSLRRERPYGYTF
-,TRBJ2-4,TRBD1,TRBV6-5,TGTGCCAGCAGTTTGGGACAGGGGGCCGGCAAAAACATTCAGTACTTC,CASSLGQGAGKNIQYF
-,TRBJ1-4,TRBD1,TRBV24-1,TGTGCCACCAGTGACAACAGGGGGCACGAAAAACTGTTTTTT,CATSDNRGHEKLFF
-,TRBJ2-3,TRBD2,TRBV27,TGTGCCAGCAGGAGGACTAGCGGAGTCACTAGCACAGATACGCAGTATTTT,CASRRTSGVTSTDTQYF
-,TRBJ2-1,TRBD2,TRBV4-1,TGCGCCAGCAGCCAAGCCCGACTAGCGGTCTCCTACAATGAGCAGTTCTTC,CASSQARLAVSYNEQFF
-,TRBJ1-4,-,TRBV5-4,TGTGCCAGCAGCTTGGACAGTTCAACTAATGAAAAACTGTTTTTT,CASSLDSSTNEKLFF
-,TRBJ2-2,TRBD2,TRBV19,TGTGCCAGTAGGGAAGCGGGAACGAACACCGGGGAGCTGTTTTTT,CASREAGTNTGELFF
-,TRBJ1-5,-,TRBV6-5,TGTGCCAGCAGTTACTCGGGGGAGGAGCCCCAGCATTTT,CASSYSGEEPQHF
-,TRBJ2-6,-,TRBV2,TGTGCCAGCAGTTCCTCCAGGGGGGGGTACTCTGGGGCCAACGTCCTGACTTTC,CASSSSRGGYSGANVLTF
-,TRBJ2-1,TRBD2,TRBV19,TGTGCCAGTAGTACAGGACTAGCGGGAAACAATGAGCAGTTCTTC,CASSTGLAGNNEQFF
-,TRBJ1-1,-,TRBV24-1,TGTGCCACCATGAAGAACACTGAAGCTTTCTTT,CATMKNTEAFF
-,TRBJ2-2,-,TRBV27,TGTGCCAGCAGTATGACAGTGAACACCGGGGAGCTGTTTTTT,CASSMTVNTGELFF
medium-sized,TRBJ1-3,-,TRBV7-9,TGTGCCAGCAGCCAAGGACACTCTGGAAACACCATATATTTT,CASSQGHSGNTIYF
-,TRBJ1-3,-,TRBV6-5,TGTGCCAGCAGTTACTCGACGGAAGGAAACACCATATATTTT,CASSYSTEGNTIYF
-,TRBJ1-2,-,TRBV5-1,TGCGCCAGCAGCCCCCTCCAGGGCGTCTATGGCTACACCTTC,CASSPLQGVYGYTF
-,TRBJ1-1,-,TRBV30,TGTGCCTGGATGAAAGAGGCCTCGGGTTCTGAAGCTTTCTTT,CAWMKEASGSEAFF
-,TRBJ1-2,-,TRBV25-1,TGTGCCAGCAGTGGGGCCAGATCTAGCTATGGCTACACCTTC,CASSGARSSYGYTF
-,TRBJ2-3,TRBD2,TRBV4-1,TGCGCCAGCAGCCAAGGGTCGGCTAGCGGGGGTACAGATACGCAGTATTTT,CASSQGSASGGTDTQYF
-,TRBJ2-7,TRBD2,TRBV29-1,TGCAGCGCCGGGGGGGACGAGCAGTACTTC,CSAGGDEQYF
-,TRBJ2-7,-,TRBV10-3,TGTGCCATCGGATTGGCAAGTGACTACGAGCAGTACTTC,CAIGLASDYEQYF
once,TRBJ1-1,TRBD1,TRBV5-4,TGTGCCAGCAGCCCGGGGACAGGGGGGGGAACTGAAGCTTTCTTT,CASSPGTGGGTEAFF
-,TRBJ1-3,-,TRBV2,TGTGCCAGCGCGGGAAGGGACGTACGAAACACCATATATTTT,CASAGRDVRNTIYF
-,TRBJ1-1,-,TRBV29-1,TGCAGCGTTGTTCGGCAGGGCGGGACTGAAGCTTTCTTT,CSVVRQGGTEAFF
-,TRBJ2-3,TRBD2,TRBV10-2,TGCGCCAGCAGTGGCCCTGGGGGGACTAGCGGGTTGAGCACAGATACGCAGTATTTT,CASSGPGGTSGLSTDTQYF
-,TRBJ2-5,TRBD2,TRBV30,TGTGCCTGGAGTGGACTAGCTCGCGAGACCCAGTACTTC,CAWSGLARETQYF
-,TRBJ2-1,TRBD1,TRBV4-1,TGCGCCAGCAGCCAAAGCACAGGGGCTTTCTACAATGAGCAGTTCTTC,CASSQSTGAFYNEQFF
few,TRBJ1-1,-,TRBV11-2,TGTGCCAGCAGCTATAGGAGGGGACCCACTGAAGCTTTCTTT,CASSYRRGPTEAFF